Listed below are T cell receptor beta chains from one sample, sequenced in a study of response to subunit inactivated influenza vaccine. TCRdb redid the calling of the RT-PCR reads with MiXCR, one entry per CDR3 protein. The data contain over 750,000 distinct CDR3 sequences, around 20% of them singletons. Sequencing used PBMCs from blood, obtained approximately 5 days after vaccination. The receptors derive from a man aged 50 to 60 who received an inactivated influenza vaccine. Both conserved end residues are part of each CDR3. D genes are given only for firm matches. Only some rows state a clone size, as once, few, many or a class for expanded clones.

cdr3_nt cdr3_aa d_call j_call clone_size v_call
TGCAGTGCTAGTTATATAGCCTCTGGGGCCAACGTCCTGACTTTC CSASYIASGANVLTF - TRBJ2-6 - TRBV20-1
TGCAGTGCTAGTAGGGGGGGGGCCTACGAGCAGTACTTC CSASRGGAYEQYF - TRBJ2-7 - TRBV20-1
TGTGCCAGCAGCACGGGGTTCCAGAATGAGCAGTTCTTC CASSTGFQNEQFF - TRBJ2-1 few TRBV7-2
TGTGCCAGCAGTTTAGTTGGACAGATCATTTACAATGAGCAGTTCTTC CASSLVGQIIYNEQFF - TRBJ2-1 - TRBV28
TGTGCCAGCAGCTTTAGAGCAGGGCCCTCCTACGAGCAGTACTTC CASSFRAGPSYEQYF - TRBJ2-7 many TRBV7-8
TGTGCCAGCACTCCCTGGACAGGCCAACAAGAGACCCAGTACTTC CASTPWTGQQETQYF TRBD1 TRBJ2-5 - TRBV6-1
TGCGCCAGCAGCCAAGATCCTAGGGCGATCAATGGCTACACCTTC CASSQDPRAINGYTF - TRBJ1-2 - TRBV4-1
TGCGCCAGCAGCCCCAATGTGCCACCCTACGAGCAGTACTTC CASSPNVPPYEQYF - TRBJ2-7 few TRBV5-1
TGCGCCAGCAGCCAAGACGGCACCCCGGGACAGACTGAAGCTTTCTTT CASSQDGTPGQTEAFF TRBD1 TRBJ1-1 - TRBV4-3
TGTGCCAGCAGTTTATGGATAGGACCTTCCTACGAGCAGTACTTC CASSLWIGPSYEQYF - TRBJ2-7 few TRBV27
TGTGCCAGCAGCAACTCCAGGAGGGGGCCTAGCTCCTACGAGCAGTACTTC CASSNSRRGPSSYEQYF - TRBJ2-7 - TRBV7-8
TGCAGTGCTAGTAAACACGGGGACACCGGGGAGCTGTTTTTT CSASKHGDTGELFF - TRBJ2-2 - TRBV20-1
TGCGCCAGCAGCCAAGATCTGGGGAGCTATAGCAATCAGCCCCAGCATTTT CASSQDLGSYSNQPQHF - TRBJ1-5 - TRBV4-3
TGTGCCAGCAGAAGAGGGGACAGGGTAGGCAATGAGCAGTTCTTC CASRRGDRVGNEQFF TRBD1 TRBJ2-1 - TRBV28
TGCAGTGCCATACTAGCGGGAGGGCCGGAAGATACGCAGTATTTT CSAILAGGPEDTQYF TRBD2 TRBJ2-3 - TRBV20-1
TGTGCCAGCAGCCAAGGGGAGGGGGAGACCCAGTACTTC CASSQGEGETQYF TRBD2 TRBJ2-5 many TRBV4-2
TGTGCCAGCAGCTTAGGTCGGTTAGCTAACTATGGCTACACCTTC CASSLGRLANYGYTF - TRBJ1-2 - TRBV7-8
TGTGCCAGCAGTACGGCCAGCGGCGCAGATACGCAGTATTTT CASSTASGADTQYF - TRBJ2-3 - TRBV11-2
TGTGCCATCAGCTCCGGGACAGGGAAGAATTCACCCCTCCACTTT CAISSGTGKNSPLHF TRBD1 TRBJ1-6 many TRBV10-3
TGTGCCAGCAGCAGGACTAGCGGGCAATCCTACGAGCAGTACTTC CASSRTSGQSYEQYF TRBD2 TRBJ2-7 - TRBV7-2
TGCAGCGTCGGGACAGGGGGCAGGGGGGCCAACGTCCTGACTTTC CSVGTGGRGANVLTF TRBD1 TRBJ2-6 - TRBV29-1
TGTGCCAGCAGCCAAGCCCACGTCATGCTTTGGCGGGGGCCCACCTACGAGCAGTACTTC CASSQAHVMLWRGPTYEQYF - TRBJ2-7 - TRBV14
TGTGCCATCAGTGAAGATAGAGAGTGGCAGCCCCAGCATTTT CAISEDREWQPQHF - TRBJ1-5 few TRBV10-3
TGTGCCAGCAGCTTAGACGCGGCTAGCACAGATACGCAGTATTTT CASSLDAASTDTQYF - TRBJ2-3 few TRBV11-2
TGTGCCAGCAGTGAATTTCAGGGGGTTGAAGCTTTCTTT CASSEFQGVEAFF TRBD1 TRBJ1-1 - TRBV6-1
TGCAGTGCCCCTACCGGGACACAGAGTTCACCCCTCCACTTT CSAPTGTQSSPLHF - TRBJ1-6 - TRBV20-1
TGCAGTGCCACCCTCGGGGGCGCAGATACGCAGTATTTT CSATLGGADTQYF - TRBJ2-3 - TRBV20-1
TGTGCCAGCAGCTTAGGGGCCCCGATGAACACCGGGGAGCTGTTTTTT CASSLGAPMNTGELFF - TRBJ2-2 - TRBV7-8
TGTGCCAGCAGCCTACAGGGGAGTTCACCCCTCCACTTT CASSLQGSSPLHF TRBD1 TRBJ1-6 - TRBV7-2
TGTGCCAGCAGCTTATTTCAGAATCACCCCCAGCATTTT CASSLFQNHPQHF - TRBJ1-5 - TRBV7-2
TGTGCCAGCAACACCCCCGGGACCTACGAGCAGTACTTC CASNTPGTYEQYF - TRBJ2-7 few TRBV7-2
TGCGCCAGCAGCTTGGCGGGACAGGGTTGGGAGACCCAGTACTTC CASSLAGQGWETQYF TRBD1 TRBJ2-5 - TRBV5-1
TGTGCCAGCAGCGACAGGCTACTCAATGAGCAGTTCTTC CASSDRLLNEQFF - TRBJ2-1 few TRBV25-1
TGTGCCAGCAGCTCGGATTCACCCCTCCACTTT CASSSDSPLHF - TRBJ1-6 - TRBV7-9
TGCGCCAGCAGCCAAGCCTGGAGCACTGAAGCTTTCTTT CASSQAWSTEAFF - TRBJ1-1 few TRBV4-3